This is a list of T cell receptor beta chains from one sample in a study of cytomegalovirus exposure and HLA in healthy donors. The table came from immunoSEQ multiplex PCR; TCRdb's copy has only in-frame clones and leaves some out. The table includes around 100,000 clones, almost 80% detected once. Input material: PBMCs. These receptors all stem from a man in his 60s in good health and CMV-seropositive. The CDR3 runs from the conserved cysteine through the conserved F or W. The order of the fields is J gene, clone size, CDR3 length, V gene, D gene, CDR3 protein, CDR3 DNA. D genes are given only for firm matches. Clone size is given for some rows only: seen once, a few or many times, or a class if the clone is expanded.

TRBJ2-3 NA 14 TRBV27 TRBD1 CASKRTGVTDTQYF TGTGCCAGCAAGCGGACAGGGGTTACAGATACGCAGTATTTT
TRBJ1-4 once 19 TRBV18 NA CASSLTPGRKVATNEKLFF TGTGCCAGCTCACTCACCCCAGGCAGGAAAGTTGCAACTAATGAAAAACTGTTTTTT
TRBJ2-1 few 16 TRBV4-1 TRBD2 CASSQAGDRRNNEQFF TGCGCCAGCAGCCAGGCGGGGGACCGGCGAAACAATGAGCAGTTCTTC
TRBJ2-7 NA 17 TRBV5-4 TRBD1 CASSLPGPGQGLDEQYF TGTGCCAGCAGCCTCCCCGGACCGGGACAGGGTCTAGACGAGCAGTACTTC
TRBJ1-1 few 16 TRBV5-1 NA CASSLDRITRDTEAFF TGCGCCAGCAGCTTGGATCGGATAACCCGGGACACTGAAGCTTTCTTT
TRBJ1-1 few 13 TRBV6-6 TRBD1 CASGQGGYTEAFF TGTGCCAGCGGACAGGGGGGGTACACTGAAGCTTTCTTT
TRBJ2-7 NA 12 TRBV9 NA CASSADSYEQYF TGTGCCAGCAGCGCTGACAGTTACGAGCAGTACTTC
TRBJ1-2 NA 12 TRBV27 TRBD1 CASSATGRGYTF TGTGCCAGCAGTGCGACAGGGCGAGGCTACACCTTC
TRBJ2-7 NA 15 TRBV23-1 NA CASSQKGVPGDEQYF TGCGCCAGCAGTCAAAAGGGGGTCCCAGGGGACGAGCAGTACTTC
TRBJ1-6 once 14 TRBV30 NA CAWSARGSNSPLHF TGTGCCTGGAGTGCTCGGGGTAGCAATTCACCCCTCCACTTT
TRBJ1-1 NA 14 TRBV6-6 NA CASSRAGGGAEAFF TGTGCCAGCAGTAGGGCCGGGGGGGGCGCTGAAGCTTTCTTT
TRBJ2-1 once 16 TRBV11-3 NA CASSLDPGGTYNEQFF TGTGCCAGCAGCTTAGATCCGGGGGGCACCTACAATGAGCAGTTCTTC
TRBJ2-7 once 14 TRBV18 NA CASSPARYSYEQYF TGTGCCAGCTCACCCGCGCGCTACTCCTACGAGCAGTACTTC
TRBJ2-3 NA 13 TRBV4-2 NA CASSQDGQDTQYF TGTGCCAGCAGCCAAGATGGGCAAGATACGCAGTATTTT
TRBJ1-2 NA 14 TRBV7-8 NA CASSLSSGDDGYTF TGTGCCAGCAGCTTAAGCTCAGGGGATGACGGCTACACCTTC
TRBJ1-1 few 12 TRBV19 TRBD1 CASSTGDTEAFF TGTGCCAGTAGCACAGGGGACACTGAAGCTTTCTTT
TRBJ2-7 NA 13 TRBV6-6 TRBD1 CASSYATGAEQYF TGTGCCAGCAGTTACGCGACAGGGGCCGAGCAGTACTTC
TRBJ2-4 NA 17 TRBV5-4 TRBD1 CASSLDATGAPKNIQYF TGTGCCAGCAGCTTGGATGCGACAGGGGCCCCCAAAAACATTCAGTACTTC
TRBJ1-6 few 16 TRBV7-6 NA CASSLASPGNNSPLHF TGTGCCAGCAGCTTAGCGTCGCCAGGGAATAATTCACCCCTCCACTTT
TRBJ2-1 NA 16 TRBV10-3 TRBD1 CAISESQDRGVDEQFF TGTGCCATCAGTGAGTCCCAGGACAGGGGGGTCGATGAGCAGTTCTTC
TRBJ1-2 NA 13 TRBV7-2 NA CASSLQRGSGYTF TGTGCCAGCAGCTTGCAGCGGGGAAGTGGCTACACCTTC
TRBJ2-7 NA 11 TRBV6-6 TRBD2 CAVAGSNEQYF TGTGCCGTAGCGGGGTCCAACGAGCAGTACTTC
TRBJ1-4 NA 16 TRBV10-3 NA CAISESHQGLNEKLFF TGTGCCATCAGTGAGTCGCACCAGGGGCTTAATGAAAAACTGTTTTTT
TRBJ2-7 NA 16 TRBV5-8 TRBD2 CASSFKGGVSSYEQYF TGTGCCAGCAGCTTCAAGGGAGGGGTAAGCTCCTACGAGCAGTACTTC
TRBJ1-5 NA 15 TRBV28 NA CASSPTEARNQPQHF TGTGCCAGCAGTCCGACCGAGGCCCGCAATCAGCCCCAGCATTTT
TRBJ1-2 NA 16 TRBV7-9 TRBD1 CASSHLTGGAGYGYTF TGTGCCAGCAGCCACCTGACAGGGGGCGCGGGGTATGGCTACACCTTC
TRBJ1-6 NA 17 TRBV7-9 TRBD1 CASSPGVGQGVNSPLHF TGTGCCAGCAGCCCGGGAGTGGGACAGGGTGTTAATTCACCCCTCCACTTT
TRBJ2-3 NA 16 TRBV7-2 TRBD2 CASSLAGGGASDTQYF TGTGCCAGCAGCTTAGCCGGCGGGGGGGCCTCAGATACGCAGTATTTT
TRBJ1-6 NA 13 TRBV6-9 NA CASSYAVNSPLHF TGTGCCAGCAGTTATGCAGTTAATTCACCCCTCCACTTT
TRBJ2-5 NA 13 TRBV4-3 TRBD2 CASSLGLAPTQYF TGCGCCAGCAGCCTAGGACTAGCGCCGACCCAGTACTTC
TRBJ2-5 NA 13 TRBV6-5 NA CASRGAPQETQYF TGTGCCAGCAGGGGCGCACCCCAAGAGACCCAGTACTTC
TRBJ1-2 NA 16 TRBV5-4 TRBD1 CASSLAGTGLTYGYTF TGTGCCAGCAGCTTGGCCGGGACAGGACTAACCTATGGCTACACCTTC
TRBJ1-6 NA 15 TRBV5-1 TRBD1 CASRDRVSYNSPLHF TGCGCCAGCAGGGACAGGGTCTCCTATAATTCACCCCTCCACTTT
TRBJ2-2 NA 15 TRBV19 NA CASSMEDRNTGELFF TGTGCCAGTAGTATGGAGGACAGGAACACCGGGGAGCTGTTTTTT
TRBJ1-5 NA 15 TRBV9 TRBD1 CASSVEGTGSQPQHF TGTGCCAGCAGCGTAGAGGGGACAGGGTCCCAGCCCCAGCATTTT
TRBJ2-6 NA 15 TRBV9 NA CASSVDGAGANVLTF TGTGCCAGCAGCGTAGACGGGGCTGGGGCCAACGTCCTGACTTTC
TRBJ2-2 NA 15 TRBV30 TRBD1 CAWTPGQQITGELFF TGTGCCTGGACACCGGGACAGCAAATCACCGGGGAGCTGTTTTTT